Presented here are 9 T cell receptor beta chains from one specimen sequenced in a study of CD8 T cells in Susac syndrome. Reverse transcription of roughly 0.45 to 1 ug RNA used random hexamers. MiXCR, applied by TCRdb to the immunoSEQ multiplex PCR reads, yields one record per CDR3 protein. The top ten clones hold roughly 0.42% of a sample with 65,000 to 90,000 distinct CDR3 sequences, approximately 94% of them seen once. Material for sequencing was CD8+ T cells from PBMCs. These receptors all stem from a human donor with multiple sclerosis.

The V call is TRBV12-5, the J call TRBJ2-6; possible D gene TRBD2, 5 bases. V shed 2 bases and J shed 2 bases, with 7 bases lying between them. The CDR3 is made up of 15 amino acids. The germline V gene has CDR1 LGHNT and CDR2 FRNRAP. The CDR3 DNA reads TGTGCTAGTGGTTTGCTCGGGACTGGGGCCAACGTCCTGACTTTC. Translating gives CASGLLGTGANVLTF.

The CDR3 loop reads CATSLAGEGYEQYF. The CDR3 nucleotides read TGTGCCACTTCCTTAGCGGGAGAGGGCTACGAGCAGTACTTC. The V and J genes are TRBV19 and TRBJ2-7, with 9 bases fitting TRBD2. V trimming: 10 bases; J trimming: 3 bases; junction bases outside the gene matches: 10. Germline V CDR1 and CDR2: LNHDA, SQIVND (reference sequence). The CDR3 runs to 14 residues.

With respect to this clonotype: One junction end does not reproduce the germline sequence, and a read error may be involved. The chain carries TRBV4-1 and TRBJ2-7, with 12 bases fitting TRBD1. CDR1 and CDR2 (germline): MGHRA, YSYEKL. The length of the CDR3 is 16 residues. CDR3 DNA: TGCGCCAGCAGCCAAGATGCAGCCGGGACAGGGGGCGAGCAGTACTTT. It is translated as CASSQDAAGTGGEQYF.

V and J are TRBV29-1 and TRBJ2-3, with 11 bases matching TRBD2. V trimming: 4 bases; J trimming: 3 bases; junction bases outside the gene matches: 9. Per germline, CDR1 SQVTM and CDR2 ANQGSEA. The CDR3 is made up of 16 amino acids. CDR3 coding DNA: TGCAGCGTTGTAGGCGGGACTAGCGGACTGACAGATACGCAGTATTTT. Translating it yields CSVVGGTSGLTDTQYF.

The rearrangement links TRBV30 to TRBJ1-5, with D possibly being TRBD1 (5 bases). The CDR3 spans 15 residues. The germline CDR1 and CDR2 sequences are GTSNPN and SVGIG (reference sequence). V was trimmed by 1 base and J by 5 bases, leaving 15 bases between them. CDR3: CAWSGRGRDYQPQHF. CDR3 nucleotides: TGTGCCTGGAGTGGGAGAGGGAGGGACTATCAGCCCCAGCATTTT.

The chain has TRBV6-5 and TRBJ2-2, with D tentatively TRBD2 (6 bases). The V and J ends lost 5 bases and 7 bases respectively, with 17 bases between them. Per the germline V gene, CDR1 is MNHEY and CDR2 is SVGAGI. The CDR3 runs 15 residues. The CDR3 sequence is CASSTLSEEGGELFF. CDR3 DNA sequence: TGTGCCAGCAGTACCCTGAGCGAGGAGGGCGGGGAGCTGTTTTTT.

J is TRBJ2-1 and V is TRBV27; 7 bases are a match to TRBD1. The CDR3 is 16 residues long. Germline trimming cut 0 bases from V and 2 bases from J; bases unmatched to any gene: 4. The germline CDR1 and CDR2 sequences are MNHEY and SMNVEV (reference sequence). The CDR3 region has the DNA TGTGCCAGCAGTTTATCTGTCCAGGGGGCCTACAATGAGCAGTTCTTC. This encodes CASSLSVQGAYNEQFF.

The chain combines TRBV7-2 with TRBJ1-2, with TRBD1 identical over 7 bases. The CDR3 is 15 residues long. In germline, CDR1 is SGHTA, CDR2 FQGNSA. V trimming: 5 bases; J trimming: 0 bases; junction bases outside the gene matches: 6. Written as DNA, the CDR3 is TGTGCCAGCAGCCCCCGGGACAGCGCTAACTATGGCTACACCTTC. It is translated as CASSPRDSANYGYTF.

This clonotype was detected only a few times. This sequence joins TRBV7-9 and TRBJ1-2; no reliable D call. V lost 1 base and J lost 6, with 6 bases in between. Per the germline V gene, CDR1 is SEHNR and CDR2 is FQNEAQ (reference sequence). The CDR3 is 12 amino acids. CDR3: CASSLGRDGYTF. CDR3 DNA sequence: TGTGCCAGCAGCTTAGGTAGAGATGGCTACACCTTC.